The 6 T cell receptor beta chains listed next were all sequenced from one sample in a study of blood T cell repertoires in COVID-19. The assay was immunoSEQ multiplex PCR, and TCRdb's table has in-frame clones only and misses some. In the table there are roughly 380,000 clones, roughly 87% of which are singletons. The specimen was PBMCs or T cells enriched from blood (not recorded which). These receptors were taken from a woman in her 30s who had recovered from COVID-19.

The V call is TRBV7-9, the J call TRBJ2-3, with D unresolved. The V end was cut by 5 bases, the J end by 1 base, with 13 bases between. Germline V gene sequence: CDR1 SEHNR, CDR2 FQNEAQ (reference sequence). CDR3 length: 15 amino acids. In DNA form, the CDR3 reads TGTGCCAGCAGCCTCTCGCGGATACGCACAGATACGCAGTATTTT. This gives the protein CASSLSRIRTDTQYF.

This clone was counted between two and nine times. The J gene is TRBJ1-6, the V gene TRBV4-2, with a weak D call TRBD1 (5 bases). Trimming left V 7 bases short and J 5 bases short, with 18 bases between. The CDR3 consists of 16 residues. Germline V CDR1 and CDR2: LGHNA, YNFKEQ. CDR3 residues: CASTLKPTDNNSPLHF. For the CDR3, the DNA is TGTGCCAGCACCCTAAAGCCGACGGACAATAATTCACCCCTCCACTTT.

The chain uses TRBV4-1 and TRBJ1-1, with a tentative D call TRBD1 (6 bases). V was shortened by 0 bases and J by 6 bases, with 8 bases between the two germline ends. CDR1 is MGHRA, CDR2 YSYEKL, per germline. The CDR3 is 13 residues long. CDR3 nucleotides: TGCGCCAGCAGCCAAGAACAGGGATCTGAAGCTTTCTTT. It codes for CASSQEQGSEAFF.

This rearrangement joins TRBV3-1 (or the pseudogene TRBV3-2) to TRBJ1-1, with D maybe TRBD1 (5 bases). Per the germline V gene, CDR1 is LGHDT and CDR2 is YNNKEL (reference sequence). CDR3 size: 14 residues. The V gene lost 4 bases and the J gene lost 1 base, with 10 bases spanning the gap. In nucleotides, the CDR3 is TGTGCCAGCAGCCCGATCGGGGGGAACACTGAAGCTTTCTTT. Its protein product is CASSPIGGNTEAFF.

The chain has TRBV19 and TRBJ2-1, with 12 bases lining up with TRBD2. Germline CDR1 reads LNHDA; CDR2 reads SQIVND (reference sequence). The CDR3 runs 14 residues. The V gene end was trimmed by 5 bases and the J gene end by 9 bases; junction bases not matched to a gene: 5. The CDR3 loop is CASSLAGGLGEQFF. The CDR3 coding sequence is TGTGCCAGTAGTCTAGCGGGAGGGCTTGGTGAGCAGTTCTTC.

This clone has only one observation. The V and J genes are TRBV14 and TRBJ2-3, with D unresolved. Trimming took 3 bases from V and 0 from J, leaving 16 bases between them. The CDR3 length is 17 residues. Germline V gene sequence: CDR1 SGHDN, CDR2 FVKESK. CDR3 nucleotide sequence: TGTGCCAGCAGCCATAAGTTTATAGCTACTAGCACAGATACGCAGTATTTT. This encodes CASSHKFIATSTDTQYF.